These T cell receptor beta chains were read from a single sample in a study of Ad26.COV2.S vaccination and SARS-CoV-2 variants. Clones were read by immunoSEQ multiplex PCR, and TCRdb kept only the in-frame ones, dropping some. The sample lists about 460,000 clones; 89% were seen once. The source was peripheral blood, collected in a trial of Ad26.COV2.S vaccine versus placebo. Receptors were obtained from a person aged 18 to 59 who received the Ad26.COV2.S COVID-19 vaccine or a placebo. CDR3s include the opening cysteine and the closing phenylalanine or tryptophan. The order of the fields is J gene, clone size, D gene, V gene, CDR3 DNA, CDR3 protein. The D gene is left open where the match is weak. Clone size is given for some rows only: seen once, a few or many times, or a class if the clone is expanded.

TRBJ2-7 . . TRBV5-1 TGCGCCAGCAGCAGAGCCCGGGCCGTGGACGAGCAGTACTTC CASSRARAVDEQYF
TRBJ2-1 . . TRBV21-1 TGTGCCAGCAGCAAAGCCCCTAGCGGCTACAATGAGCAGTTCTTC CASSKAPSGYNEQFF
TRBJ2-7 . TRBD2 TRBV27 TGTGCCAGCAGTCCCAGACTAGCGGGGGACTACGAGCAGTACTTC CASSPRLAGDYEQYF
TRBJ1-2 . . TRBV14 TGTGCCAGCAGCCAAGCGAGTAACTATGGCTACACCTTC CASSQASNYGYTF
TRBJ1-5 . TRBD1 TRBV29-1 TGCAGCGTTGGGCAGGGTGGCAGGGGGGATCAGCCCCAGCATTTT CSVGQGGRGDQPQHF
TRBJ2-1 . TRBD2 TRBV24-1 TGTGCCACCAGTGTCGGCGGGACTAGCGGGGGAAAAGATGAGCAGTTCTTC CATSVGGTSGGKDEQFF
TRBJ1-4 . . TRBV18 TGTGCCAGCTCACCCCCGGGGGGGTCCTCTGAAAAACTGTTTTTT CASSPPGGSSEKLFF
TRBJ1-2 . . TRBV18 TGTGCCAGCTCACCGAACTCAGGGCACTACACCTTC CASSPNSGHYTF
TRBJ1-1 . TRBD1 TRBV5-1 TGCGCCAGCAGTTCCGGAACCGGGACAGCGAACACTGAAGCTTTCTTT CASSSGTGTANTEAFF
TRBJ1-2 . . TRBV5-1 TGCGCCAGCAGCCGAAGATCTCGACAGGATCCTAACTATGGCTACACCTTC CASSRRSRQDPNYGYTF
TRBJ1-1 . . TRBV29-1 TGCAGCGTTGAAGATTATCGAGGGCAAGAAGCTTTCTTT CSVEDYRGQEAFF
TRBJ2-3 . TRBD2 TRBV5-1 TGCGCCAGCAGCACCACTAGCGGGAGATTCGCAGATACGCAGTATTTT CASSTTSGRFADTQYF
TRBJ2-7 . TRBD2 TRBV11-2 TGTGCCAGCAGCTCGACTAGCGGGGGGCCCTACGAGCAGTACTTC CASSSTSGGPYEQYF
TRBJ1-1 . . TRBV5-4 TGTGCCAGCAGCTTGTGGGGGGGGACGGTTAACACTGAAGCTTTCTTT CASSLWGGTVNTEAFF
TRBJ2-3 . . TRBV5-1 TGCGCCAGCAGCGAGACAGGCACAGATACGCAGTATTTT CASSETGTDTQYF
TRBJ2-7 . . TRBV7-2 TGTGCCAGCAGCTTATTTTCCGAGCAGTACTTC CASSLFSEQYF
TRBJ2-7 . . TRBV2 TGTGCCACCGGCGCGGCCGAGCAGTACTTC CATGAAEQYF
TRBJ1-2 . . TRBV4-3 TGCGCCAGCAGCCAAGAAAGGGCGGGGGGGTTTAACTATGGCTACACCTTC CASSQERAGGFNYGYTF
TRBJ1-2 once . TRBV6-5 TGTGCCAGCAGTCCAATCCATACAGGGCTTTATGGCTACACCTTC CASSPIHTGLYGYTF
TRBJ1-2 . . TRBV15 TGTGCCACCGCTGAGCCTCTGAGCGGACATGGCTACACCTTC CATAEPLSGHGYTF
TRBJ1-5 . . TRBV19 TGTGCCAGTAGTGCCTCCGGGACACCTAAAACCCCCAATCAGCCCCAGCATTTT CASSASGTPKTPNQPQHF
TRBJ2-7 . . TRBV27 TGTGCCAGCAGTTTAGGAGCAGGGGCCTACGAGCAGTACTTC CASSLGAGAYEQYF
TRBJ1-2 once . TRBV30 TGTGCCTGGAGTGCATTGGGGGGCAGCTATGGCTACACCTTC CAWSALGGSYGYTF
TRBJ1-5 . . TRBV11-2 TGTGCCAGCAGCCTCCGGAGTTATCAGCCCCAGCATTTT CASSLRSYQPQHF
TRBJ1-4 . TRBD1 TRBV7-9 TGTGCCAGCAGCTTGACTGGGACAGGGGGTGAAAAACTGTTTTTT CASSLTGTGGEKLFF
TRBJ2-1 . . TRBV5-1 TGCGCCAGCAGCTCGGCCTGGGAGGATGAGCAGTTCTTC CASSSAWEDEQFF
TRBJ1-6 once . TRBV5-1 TGCGCCAGCAGCTTGTGGAACTCTCAAGAGAGCTCCTATAATTCACCCCTCCACTTT CASSLWNSQESSYNSPLHF
TRBJ1-5 . . TRBV7-2 TGTGCCAGCAGCTTAGGTCCAGGTTTCGGCAATCAGCCCCAGCATTTT CASSLGPGFGNQPQHF
TRBJ1-5 . . TRBV7-7 TGTGCTAGCAGCTTGTTCCCGGATCAGCCCCAGCATTTT CASSLFPDQPQHF
TRBJ2-1 . TRBD2 TRBV11-3 TGTGCCAGCAGCCCTCCGGGGCTAGCGGGCTACAATGAGCAGTTCTTC CASSPPGLAGYNEQFF
TRBJ2-7 . TRBD2 TRBV6-2/TRBV6-3 TGTGCCAGCAGTTACGGCCTAGCCGGAGCGGGGGGGATTTACGAGCAGTACTTC CASSYGLAGAGGIYEQYF
TRBJ1-3 . TRBD1 TRBV15 TGTGCCACCAGCAGAGGGAGGGGGCTGGAAGGAAACACCATATATTTT CATSRGRGLEGNTIYF
TRBJ1-5 . . TRBV12-3/TRBV12-4 TGTGCCAGCGAATACGCTGGACAGCCCCAGCATTTT CASEYAGQPQHF
TRBJ2-7 . TRBD1 TRBV30 TGTGCCTGGATACCGGGACAGGGGTCCTACGAGCAGTACTTC CAWIPGQGSYEQYF
TRBJ2-7 . . TRBV6-5 TGTGCCAGCAGTTACGGGGGCGCTAGCGGCTACGAGCAGTACTTC CASSYGGASGYEQYF
TRBJ1-2 . . TRBV10-3 TGTGCCATCAGTGAGTCGAACGGGAGAGGGGGCTACACCTTC CAISESNGRGGYTF
TRBJ2-1 . TRBD1 TRBV28 TGTGCCAGCAGCAGGGGGAGCTCCTACAATGAGCAGTTCTTC CASSRGSSYNEQFF
TRBJ2-1 . TRBD2 TRBV19 TGTGCCAGTAGTCTCAGCCCAGCGGGAGTTGAAAGCTCCTACAATGAGCAGTTCTTC CASSLSPAGVESSYNEQFF
TRBJ1-2 . . TRBV4-3 TGCGCCAGCAGCCAAGTATTAGGCACAGTAGGAGGCTACACCTTC CASSQVLGTVGGYTF
TRBJ2-1 . . TRBV11-2 TGTGCCAGCAGCTTAACGGGAAGGAACAATGAGCAGTTCTTC CASSLTGRNNEQFF
TRBJ1-5 . . TRBV29-1 TGCAGCGTTGACTTGGGGAGCAATCAGCCCCAGCATTTT CSVDLGSNQPQHF
TRBJ2-2 once . TRBV6-5 TGTGCCAGCAGTTACTCGTTGGGTTCCGGGGAGCTGTTTTTT CASSYSLGSGELFF
TRBJ2-2 few . TRBV6-5 TGTGCCAGCAGTTACGAGGGGAGCACCGGGGAGCTGTTTTTT CASSYEGSTGELFF
TRBJ2-2 . . TRBV6-6 TGTGCCAGTGCCGGGACGGAGAACACCGGGGAGCTGTTTTTT CASAGTENTGELFF
TRBJ2-2 . TRBD2 TRBV11-3 TGTGCCAGCAGCTCACAACTAGCGGGAGGGACTTTAGGGGAGCTGTTTTTT CASSSQLAGGTLGELFF
TRBJ2-7 once . TRBV28 TGTGCCAGCCATTCGCCGGGACGCATCGAGCAGTACTTC CASHSPGRIEQYF
TRBJ1-5 . . TRBV27 TGTGCCAGCAGTTTACAGGCCAATCAGCCCCAGCATTTT CASSLQANQPQHF